This is a list of T cell receptor beta chains from one sample in a study of OX40 agonist ivuxolimab in advanced cancers. TCRdb's table, derived via immunoSEQ multiplex PCR, lists solely in-frame clones and lacks some. This sample yields tens of thousands of clones, of which around 87% are seen a single time; 5% to 5.5% belongs to the top ten. Sequenced material: CD4+ or CD8+ T cells sorted from blood, taken in a trial of the OX40 agonist ivuxolimab. These receptors all stem from an adult with an advanced solid tumor such as melanoma, head and neck, liver or kidney cancer. Both conserved end residues are part of each CDR3. Each record gives: J gene, D gene, clone size, V gene, CDR3 DNA, CDR3 protein. A D gene is named only where the DNA matches it firmly. Size is stated for part of the rows, as once, few or many counts, or as a class when the clone is expanded.

>TRBJ1-5|-|-|TRBV6-6
TGTGCCAGCAGTTACTCAGCAGGGAATCAGCCCCAGCATTTT
CASSYSAGNQPQHF
>TRBJ2-5|-|-|TRBV29-1
TGCAGCGTGCTGGACGGCGCTGCGGAGACCCAGTACTTC
CSVLDGAAETQYF
>TRBJ1-5|-|-|TRBV6-6
TGTGCCAGCAGTCCCCGCGGGATTGCTCAGCCCCAGCATTTT
CASSPRGIAQPQHF
>TRBJ2-7|-|-|TRBV5-1
TGCGCCAGCAGCTTGGCAACCGAAACCTACGAGCAGTACTTC
CASSLATETYEQYF
>TRBJ2-7|TRBD1|-|TRBV28
TGTGCCAGCAGAGTCGGGACAGGACTCTACGAGCAGTACTTC
CASRVGTGLYEQYF
>TRBJ2-3|TRBD2|-|TRBV28
TGTGCCAGCAGTTTAGCGGGGGACACAGATACGCAGTATTTT
CASSLAGDTDTQYF
>TRBJ1-3|-|-|TRBV18
TGTGCCAGCTCTCCGGGCGCAGGGAATCCCTCTGGAAACACCATATATTTT
CASSPGAGNPSGNTIYF
>TRBJ2-7|-|-|TRBV18
TGTGCCAGCTCCAAGCTGGGGGGCGAGCAGTACTTC
CASSKLGGEQYF
>TRBJ1-2|-|-|TRBV9
TGTGCCAGCAGCGGTCCGTTATCAGGGGACCTAAACTATGGCTACACCTTC
CASSGPLSGDLNYGYTF
>TRBJ2-1|-|-|TRBV5-8
TGTGCCAGCAGCTCTCAAGGGAATGAGCAGTTCTTC
CASSSQGNEQFF
>TRBJ1-2|-|-|TRBV19
TGTGCCAGTAAGACGCACTATGGCTACACCTTC
CASKTHYGYTF
>TRBJ1-1|-|-|TRBV7-9
TGTGCCAGCAGCTCTGACCTGGGGACTGAAGCTTTCTTT
CASSSDLGTEAFF
>TRBJ1-2|-|-|TRBV14
TGTGCCAGCAGCCCCATTGGGGGCCTAACTGGCTACACCTTC
CASSPIGGLTGYTF
>TRBJ2-3|TRBD1|-|TRBV19
TGTGCCAGTAGTATGGGGGACAGACCCCTGTATACGCAGTATTTT
CASSMGDRPLYTQYF
>TRBJ1-6|-|-|TRBV6-1
TGTGCCAGCAGAAATTCCTCACCCCTCCACTTT
CASRNSSPLHF
>TRBJ2-2|TRBD1|-|TRBV19
TGTGCCAGTAGTGCCCTGACAGGGGTTTTCAACACCGGGGAGCTGTTTTTT
CASSALTGVFNTGELFF
>TRBJ2-2|-|few|TRBV7-3
TGTGCCAGCAGCTTATCCAACACCGGGGAGCTGTTTTTT
CASSLSNTGELFF
>TRBJ2-5|TRBD1|-|TRBV10-1
TGCGCCAGTTCCAGGGGGCAAGAGACCCAGTACTTC
CASSRGQETQYF
>TRBJ2-5|-|-|TRBV5-6
TGTGCCAGCAGCTTGGGACGGCGGGGGACCCAGTACTTC
CASSLGRRGTQYF
>TRBJ2-7|-|-|TRBV10-3
TGTGCCATCAGTGATCAGGGCATCGGTACCTACGAGCAGTACTTC
CAISDQGIGTYEQYF
>TRBJ1-6|TRBD1|-|TRBV5-1
TGCGCCAGCAGCCCGACTGCAGGGGGTCTAGGATCACCCCTCCACTTT
CASSPTAGGLGSPLHF
>TRBJ2-7|TRBD1|-|TRBV5-4
TGTGCCAGCAGCGAACGGACAGGACCATCCTACGAGCAGTACTTC
CASSERTGPSYEQYF
>TRBJ1-4|-|once|TRBV7-2
TGTGCCAGCAGCTTAGGCGGGACGGAACATGAAAAACTGTTTTTT
CASSLGGTEHEKLFF
>TRBJ2-3|-|-|TRBV9
TGTGCCAGCAGCGTGGGGTCGGTGAGCACAGATACGCAGTATTTT
CASSVGSVSTDTQYF
>TRBJ2-5|-|-|TRBV6-5
TGTGCCAGCAGTTACGGACCTGTACCGACCCAGTACTTC
CASSYGPVPTQYF
>TRBJ2-3|-|once|TRBV5-1
TGCGCCAGCAGCTTGTTAGGGGCGAGCACAGATACGCAGTATTTT
CASSLLGASTDTQYF
>TRBJ1-4|-|-|TRBV6-5
TGTGCCAGCAGGATAGAGGCTACTAATGAAAAACTGTTTTTT
CASRIEATNEKLFF
>TRBJ1-4|-|-|TRBV7-9
TGTGCCAGCAGCCCTCGGGGGGCGGGGGATGAAAAACTGTTTTTT
CASSPRGAGDEKLFF
>TRBJ2-1|TRBD1|-|TRBV5-1
TGCGCCAGCAGCCTTGGGACAGGGGGGAACAATGAGCAGTTCTTC
CASSLGTGGNNEQFF
>TRBJ1-1|TRBD1|-|TRBV2
TGTGCCAGCCGAGGGGGCGCGAACGCTTTCTTT
CASRGGANAFF
>TRBJ2-5|-|-|TRBV5-3
TGTGCCAGAAGCCCCACATGGACCCAGTACTTC
CARSPTWTQYF
>TRBJ2-1|-|-|TRBV5-1
TGCGCCAGCAGCTTGGTTCCCGGGACAGGGGGCCCCGGGCTAGCGGGAGGGATAGCGAATGAGCAGTTCTTC
CASSLVPGTGGPGLAGGIANEQFF
>TRBJ2-7|-|-|TRBV6-1
TGTGCCAGCAGTGGAGGGACGCGTTGGGTTTCTTCCTACGAGCAGTACTTC
CASSGGTRWVSSYEQYF
>TRBJ2-3|TRBD1|-|TRBV15
TGTGCCACCAGCAGAGATCGATTCAAGGACAGGGGTCACAGCACAGATACGCAGTATTTT
CATSRDRFKDRGHSTDTQYF
>TRBJ2-5|-|-|TRBV19
TGTGCCAGTAGTATCAAAGTTGGACGGAAGGAGACCCAGTACTTC
CASSIKVGRKETQYF
>TRBJ2-3|TRBD2|-|TRBV6-1
TGTGCCAGCAGGGATAGCGGGGGGGCCACAGATACGCAGTATTTT
CASRDSGGATDTQYF
>TRBJ2-7|-|-|TRBV11-1
TGTGCCAGCAGCTGGGGGAGAGGGACCTACGAGCAGTACTTC
CASSWGRGTYEQYF
>TRBJ2-2|-|-|TRBV6-5
TGTGCCAGCAGCCCCAGGGGCCCGAACACCGGGGAGCTGTTTTTT
CASSPRGPNTGELFF
>TRBJ2-2|-|-|TRBV9
TGTGCCAGCAGCGTAAGGAGAGGCGGGGAGCTGTTTTTT
CASSVRRGGELFF
>TRBJ1-2|-|-|TRBV28
TGTGCCAGCAGTTTAGCACAGCTAGGCTACACCTTC
CASSLAQLGYTF